The 9 T cell receptor beta chains given below trace back to one sample, sequenced in a study of control samples from healthy donors and cancer patients. Clones were sequenced by immunoSEQ multiplex PCR, and TCRdb holds only the in-frame ones, with some missing. The table shows about 120,000 clones, with about 93% occurring only once. Sequencing was performed on blood. Source of these receptors: a man between 25 and 39 years old in good health.

This chain uses TRBV12-5 with TRBJ2-7; D perhaps matches TRBD1 (5 bases). Germline-derived CDR1 and CDR2 are LGHNT and FRNRAP. This CDR3 spans 14 amino acids. V was clipped by 6 bases and J by 1 base, with 13 bases between them. CDR3 in amino acids: CASGGIQGSYEQYF. The CDR3 DNA sequence: TGTGCTAGTGGGGGTATCCAGGGTTCCTACGAGCAGTACTTC.

This sequence joins TRBV18 and TRBJ1-5; TRBD1 matches at 10 bases. Germline CDR1 and CDR2: KGHSH and LQKENI. The CDR3 is made up of 15 amino acids. With 2 bases clipped from V and 5 bases from J, the junction kept 3 bases outside the gene matches. This CDR3 reads CASSPGTGEDQPQHF. The CDR3 DNA is TGTGCCAGCTCACCAGGGACAGGGGAGGATCAGCCCCAGCATTTT.

The CDR3 sequence: CASSEFRTGEGDGYTF. The CDR3 DNA sequence: TGTGCCAGCAGTGAATTCCGGACAGGGGAAGGCGATGGCTACACCTTC. J is TRBJ1-2 and V is TRBV2; 9 bases match TRBD1. Germline CDR1 SNHLY, CDR2 FYNNEI. This CDR3 contains 16 residues. V lost 2 bases and J lost 6; bases outside the gene matches: 10. Full variable domain (rest looked up from reference TRBV2 and TRBJ1-2): EPEVTQTPSHQVTQMGQEVILRCVPISNHLYFYWYRQILGQKVEFLVSFYNNEISEKSEIFDDQFSVERPDGSNFTLKIRSTKLEDSAMYFCASSEFRTGEGDGYTFGSGTRLTVV.

The genes are TRBV5-6 and TRBJ1-2, with 7 bases that match TRBD1. V lost 0 bases to trimming and J lost 4 bases; unmatched junction nucleotides: 6. The V gene's germline CDR1 is SGHDT and CDR2 YYEEEE. CDR3 length: 15 residues. The CDR3 DNA reads as TGTGCCAGCAGCTTGGTTAACAGGGGAGGCTATGGCTACACCTTC. This translates into CASSLVNRGGYGYTF.

The chain is built from TRBV24-1 and TRBJ2-7; TRBD1 agrees at 8 bases. Trimming took 5 bases from V and 3 from J; bases not matched to a gene: 5. Germline V CDR1 and CDR2: KGHDR, SFDVKD. The CDR3 runs 14 residues. CDR3 amino acids: CATSAGQGIYEQYV. The CDR3 coding sequence is TGTGCCACCAGTGCTGGACAGGGAATCTACGAGCAGTACGTC.

The chain carries TRBV27 and TRBJ2-2; D is possibly TRBD1 (6 bases). Trimming removed 6 bases from V and 2 bases from J, with 13 bases in between. The CDR3 is 15 amino acids. Germline assignment: CDR1 MNHEY and CDR2 SMNVEV (reference sequence). The DNA for the CDR3 is TGTGCCAGCAGCCCCAAACAGGGCAACACCGGGGAGCTGTTTTTT. This translates into CASSPKQGNTGELFF.

This rearrangement joins TRBV5-1 to TRBJ2-7; 9 bases are a match to TRBD1. From germline, CDR1 is SGHRS and CDR2 YFSETQ. The CDR3 spans 15 residues. The V segment lost 5 bases and the J segment 3 bases; nucleotides outside the gene matches: 9. The CDR3: CASRPLGTGFYEQYF. The CDR3 DNA sequence: TGCGCCAGCAGACCCTTAGGGACAGGGTTCTACGAGCAGTACTTC.

The chain carries TRBV6-5 and TRBJ2-5, with D hard to call. This CDR3 has 11 residues. From germline, CDR1 is MNHEY and CDR2 SVGAGI. Trimming left V 6 bases short and J 6 bases short, with 8 bases between. The CDR3 reads CASSPGQTQYF. The CDR3 nucleotides are TGTGCCAGCAGCCCCGGTCAGACCCAGTACTTC.

In nucleotides, the CDR3 is TGTGCCAGCAGGGAGGACACGGAGAGAAGCCTCCACTTT. Translation gives CASREDTERSLHF. The J gene is TRBJ1-6, the V gene TRBV6-5, with D possibly being TRBD1 (5 bases). V was cut by 6 bases and J by 15 bases, with 18 bases left in between. From germline, CDR1 is MNHEY and CDR2 SVGAGI. There are 13 residues in the CDR3.